This T cell receptor beta chain was documented in a study of cytomegalovirus exposure and HLA in healthy donors. 60 Vbeta and 13 Jbeta primers were used in PCR. TCRdb's copy holds only in-frame clones and misses some; the assay was immunoSEQ multiplex PCR. The sample data list about 100,000 clones. The germline V gene encodes CDR1 SGHRS and CDR2 YFSETQ. Trimming at V came to 7 bases and at J to 7 bases, leaving 4 bases not matched to a gene. The length of the CDR3 is 12 residues. Specimen: PBMCs. The TCR originated in a girl aged 10 to 17 in good health and CMV-seropositive. V gene TRBV5-1 combines with J gene TRBJ2-5; 10 bases align to TRBD1. For the CDR3, the DNA is TGCGCCAGCGAAGGACAGGGGGGGACCCAGTACTTC. Amino acids: CASEGQGGTQYF.